This T cell receptor beta chain originates from a study of cytomegalovirus exposure and HLA in healthy donors. Points from the study as a whole: A later analysis reportedly identified an Asian-associated ancestry cluster as carrying fewer N-insertions than the roughly 670-donor mean. In a later analysis, HLA-associated beta chains showed higher expansion and lower generation probabilities than comparable chains.

The PCR ran on 60 Vbeta and 13 Jbeta primers. Generated by immunoSEQ multiplex PCR, the TCRdb table keeps only in-frame clones and is missing some. The sample carries some 120,000 clones, 15% recorded once. In its sample, this clone was seen a few times. Its cognate antigen is unknown. Germline V CDR1 and CDR2: MNHNS, SASEGT. CDR3 length: 15 amino acids. V was cut by 2 bases and J by 4 bases, with 9 bases left in between. This clonotype originated in a woman between 18 and 29 years old in good health and CMV-seronegative. This rearrangement joins TRBV6-1 to TRBJ2-6; D not resolved. Sequenced sample: PBMCs. CDR3 in amino acids: CASSELARGANVLTF. The CDR3, as DNA: TGTGCCAGCAGTGAATTAGCAAGGGGGGCCAACGTCCTGACTTTC.